Listed below are T cell receptor beta chains from one sample, sequenced in a study of OX40 agonist ivuxolimab in advanced cancers. The assay was immunoSEQ multiplex PCR, and TCRdb's table has in-frame clones only and misses some. The sample has under 100,000 clones, roughly 87% seen once; the top ten hold around 0.34%. Here the sequenced sample was CD4+ or CD8+ T cells sorted from blood, taken in a trial of the OX40 agonist ivuxolimab. Receptor source: an adult with an advanced solid tumor such as melanoma, head and neck, liver or kidney cancer. The CDR3 runs from the conserved cysteine through the conserved F or W. D genes are given only for firm matches. Clone size is shown for a subset of rows, as once, few, many or a class of expanded clone.

size,D,V,J,CDR3,DNA
NA,NA,TRBV25-1,TRBJ2-3,CASSEVQGRGTDTQYF,TGTGCCAGCAGTGAAGTACAGGGGAGGGGCACAGATACGCAGTATTTT
NA,NA,TRBV29-1,TRBJ2-5,CSVGYQETQYF,TGCAGCGTCGGATACCAAGAGACCCAGTACTTC
NA,NA,TRBV6-1,TRBJ2-5,CASLLETQYF,TGTGCCAGCTTGTTGGAGACCCAGTACTTC
NA,NA,TRBV7-9,TRBJ1-2,CASSKTANYGYTF,TGTGCCAGCAGCAAGACAGCAAACTATGGCTACACCTTC
NA,NA,TRBV19,TRBJ2-5,CASSIGPSPETQYF,TGTGCCAGTAGTATCGGGCCCTCCCCAGAGACCCAGTACTTC
NA,NA,TRBV7-9,TRBJ1-3,CASSFPPQANTIYF,TGTGCCAGCAGCTTCCCTCCACAAGCAAACACCATATATTTT
NA,NA,TRBV11-2,TRBJ2-2,CASSPLGGELFF,TGTGCCAGCAGCCCATTAGGCGGGGAGCTGTTTTTT
NA,NA,TRBV11-3,TRBJ1-1,CASSLGLNTEAFF,TGTGCCAGCAGCTTAGGGTTGAACACTGAAGCTTTCTTT
NA,NA,TRBV6-1,TRBJ2-1,CASRWTASSYNEQFF,TGTGCCAGCAGATGGACAGCTAGCTCCTACAATGAGCAGTTCTTC
once,NA,TRBV6-6,TRBJ2-5,CASRQAGSPETQYF,TGTGCCAGCAGGCAGGCCGGCTCCCCGGAGACCCAGTACTTC
NA,NA,TRBV27,TRBJ1-2,CASSPVIRGRDYGYTF,TGTGCCAGCAGTCCCGTGATCAGGGGTCGAGACTATGGCTACACCTTC
NA,NA,TRBV5-1,TRBJ1-1,CASSLWSQGSWGENTEAFF,TGCGCCAGCAGCTTGTGGAGCCAGGGGAGTTGGGGCGAAAACACTGAAGCTTTCTTT
NA,NA,TRBV10-3,TRBJ2-7,CAISESGYEQYF,TGTGCCATCAGTGAGTCAGGCTACGAGCAGTACTTC
NA,NA,TRBV5-4,TRBJ1-2,CASSPTAGYGYTF,TGTGCCAGCAGCCCGACGGCGGGATATGGCTACACCTTC
NA,NA,TRBV15,TRBJ1-5,CATSRVARSDSNQPQHF,TGTGCCACCAGCAGAGTCGCACGATCGGATAGCAATCAGCCCCAGCATTTT
NA,TRBD1,TRBV6-1,TRBJ2-7,CASSGTGNEQYF,TGTGCCAGCAGTGGGACAGGGAACGAGCAGTACTTC
NA,TRBD1,TRBV19,TRBJ1-2,CASSTTPTGVYGYTF,TGTGCCAGTAGTACCACACCCACAGGGGTCTATGGCTACACCTTC
NA,NA,TRBV18,TRBJ2-5,CASSATGGLQETQYF,TGTGCCAGCTCAGCTACTGGGGGGTTACAAGAGACCCAGTACTTC
NA,TRBD1,TRBV6-5,TRBJ2-7,CASSYSSGQTYEQYF,TGTGCCAGCAGTTACTCCTCGGGACAGACCTACGAGCAGTACTTC
NA,TRBD2,TRBV7-2,TRBJ2-5,CASSTGTSGAPETQYF,TGTGCCAGCAGCACAGGGACTAGCGGGGCCCCAGAGACCCAGTACTTC
NA,NA,TRBV10-3,TRBJ1-2,CAISDSHQYYGYTF,TGTGCCATCAGTGACAGCCACCAATACTATGGCTACACCTTC
once,NA,TRBV27,TRBJ2-2,CASRGVVTGELFF,TGTGCCAGCAGAGGGGTAGTCACCGGGGAGCTGTTTTTT
NA,NA,TRBV28,TRBJ2-1,CASSSLQLANEQFF,TGTGCCAGCAGTTCATTACAACTTGCAAATGAGCAGTTCTTC
NA,NA,TRBV2,TRBJ1-1,CASSEAWGAEAFF,TGTGCCAGCAGTGAAGCCTGGGGGGCTGAAGCTTTCTTT
once,NA,TRBV9,TRBJ2-1,CASSPPLGRRYNEQFF,TGTGCCAGCAGCCCCCCCCTGGGACGCCGATACAATGAGCAGTTCTTC
NA,NA,TRBV4-2,TRBJ1-5,CASSQDFLGNQPQHF,TGTGCCAGCAGCCAAGATTTTCTGGGTAATCAGCCCCAGCATTTT
few,TRBD1,TRBV27,TRBJ1-5,CASSLSGTVGQPQHF,TGTGCCAGCAGTTTATCCGGGACAGTGGGTCAGCCCCAGCATTTT
NA,NA,TRBV20-1,TRBJ2-3,CSVGVTDTQYF,TGCAGTGTAGGCGTTACAGATACGCAGTATTTT
NA,NA,TRBV11-2,TRBJ1-5,CASSAGGNNQPQHF,TGTGCCAGCAGTGCAGGAGGCAACAATCAGCCCCAGCATTTT
NA,NA,TRBV2,TRBJ2-7,CASSKTGENYEQYF,TGTGCCAGCAGTAAGACAGGAGAAAACTACGAGCAGTACTTC
NA,NA,TRBV18,TRBJ2-7,CASSPLASSYEQYF,TGTGCCAGCTCACCACTGGCCTCCTCCTACGAGCAGTACTTC
few,TRBD2,TRBV10-3,TRBJ2-3,CAISEGGSGTDTQYF,TGTGCCATCAGTGAGGGCGGGAGCGGCACAGATACGCAGTATTTT
NA,TRBD1,TRBV10-1,TRBJ1-4,CASRTDRGLNEKLFF,TGCGCCAGCAGAACTGACAGGGGGCTGAATGAAAAACTGTTTTTT
NA,NA,TRBV28,TRBJ2-1,CASSLEGVNYNEQFF,TGTGCCAGCAGTTTAGAGGGGGTTAACTACAATGAGCAGTTCTTC
NA,NA,TRBV7-2,TRBJ2-2,CASSLADVGGELFF,TGTGCCAGCAGCTTAGCGGATGTAGGCGGGGAGCTGTTTTTT
NA,NA,TRBV7-9,TRBJ2-2,CASSLEGLTGELFF,TGTGCCAGCAGCTTAGAAGGACTTACCGGGGAGCTGTTTTTT
NA,NA,TRBV21-1,TRBJ2-7,CASSKVGLAGEGGAYEQYF,TGTGCCAGCAGCAAAGTCGGACTAGCGGGAGAGGGGGGCGCCTACGAGCAGTACTTC
NA,NA,TRBV5-4,TRBJ1-1,CASSLMFRGARNTEAFF,TGTGCCAGCAGCTTAATGTTCCGAGGGGCACGGAACACTGAAGCTTTCTTT
NA,NA,TRBV18,TRBJ1-1,CASSPQGSEAFF,TGTGCCAGCTCTCCGCAGGGCTCTGAAGCTTTCTTT
once,NA,TRBV27,TRBJ1-1,CASSFDSRGRRGTEAFF,TGTGCCAGCAGTTTTGATAGTCGGGGGCGGCGAGGCACTGAAGCTTTCTTT
NA,TRBD2,TRBV5-4,TRBJ2-3,CASSLEGSGGATDTQYF,TGTGCCAGCAGCTTGGAAGGTAGCGGGGGGGCCACAGATACGCAGTATTTT
NA,TRBD2,TRBV29-1,TRBJ2-5,CSVEGTSGGQETQYF,TGCAGCGTTGAAGGGACTAGCGGGGGACAAGAGACCCAGTACTTC
NA,NA,TRBV30,TRBJ1-1,CAWSLGQPNTEAFF,TGTGCCTGGAGTCTCGGACAGCCGAACACTGAAGCTTTCTTT
NA,TRBD1,TRBV18,TRBJ1-1,CASSPPGQGEAFF,TGTGCCAGCTCACCACCGGGACAGGGAGAAGCTTTCTTT
NA,NA,TRBV5-8,TRBJ1-3,CASSPWGGAEGNTIYF,TGTGCCAGCAGCCCTTGGGGAGGGGCCGAAGGAAACACCATATATTTT
NA,TRBD1,TRBV2,TRBJ2-2,CASSEKGARNTGELFF,TGTGCCAGCAGTGAAAAGGGGGCGCGAAACACCGGGGAGCTGTTTTTT
NA,NA,TRBV6-5,TRBJ2-7,CASSQGGVRTYEQYF,TGTGCCAGCAGCCAAGGGGGGGTTAGGACCTACGAGCAGTACTTC
NA,TRBD1,TRBV28,TRBJ1-3,CASSGTGTGFRYTIYF,TGTGCCAGCAGTGGGACCGGGACAGGGTTCAGGTACACCATATATTTT
once,NA,TRBV19,TRBJ1-2,CASGDGPGYYGYTF,TGTGCCAGTGGAGACGGTCCAGGTTACTATGGCTACACCTTC
NA,NA,TRBV10-3,TRBJ1-2,CATAGDGYTF,TGTGCCACGGCAGGGGACGGCTACACCTTC
NA,NA,TRBV7-2,TRBJ1-2,CASSLADAGEDYTF,TGTGCCAGCAGCTTAGCGGATGCGGGAGAAGACTACACCTTC